This entry concerns a single T cell receptor (beta chain). This sample is drawn from a study of blood T cell repertoires in COVID-19. Study-wide context: The United States, Italy and Spain were the sources of the acute and convalescent COVID-19 samples. Sample material is recorded as cDNA or gDNA derived from T cells, B-cell-depleted T cells, or PBMCs.

Germline CDR1 is MNHNY and CDR2 is SVGAGI (reference sequence). Losses at the gene ends were 7 bases for V and 8 bases for J; bases not matched to a gene: 14. This CDR3 is 15 amino acids long. Methods used by the authors: Estimates of nucleated cell counts were drawn from the amplification of reference gene primers. Sequencing used immunoSEQ multiplex PCR; TCRdb keeps in-frame clones, though not all of them. The V and J calls and clone size come from that table; D and trimming were worked out from the DNA. The data show 150,000 to 200,000 clones, 75% to 90% seen once. The source material was peripheral blood. The TCR was taken from a woman older than 75 with active or convalescent COVID-19. The genes are TRBV6-6 and TRBJ1-2; 9 bases are a match to TRBD1. The chain's CDR3 is CASTYTSTGGGGYTF. The CDR3 region has the DNA TGTGCCAGCACCTATACGAGTACAGGGGGCGGCGGCTACACCTTC.